This entry describes one TCR beta chain. The antigen is undetermined. 13 Jbeta primers and 60 Vbeta primers were used for the PCR. Measured with immunoSEQ multiplex PCR; TCRdb has only the in-frame clones, and not every one. The sample comprises roughly 200,000 clones, almost 70% of which are singletons, and 2.6% rests with the top ten. The data originate from a study of cytomegalovirus exposure and HLA in healthy donors. Study-wide results and caveats: A missense variant in DCLRE1C was later tied to TCR beta V- and J-gene trimming. The study designated 150 to 200 TCR beta chains cytomegalovirus-associated. It was confirmed in vitro that a few of the CMV-associated chains were specific for CMV antigens.

Germline V CDR1 and CDR2: SGHAT, FQDESV (reference sequence). The CDR3 contains 17 residues. The junction had 13 bases not matched to a gene; V was cut back by 5 bases and J by 3 bases. The chain couples TRBV11-1 to TRBJ2-5; 9 nucleotides agree with TRBD2. Material for sequencing was PBMCs. This sequence originates from a man aged 35 to 55 in good health and CMV-seropositive. CDR3: CASSPGTASGAKETQYF. DNA of the CDR3: TGTGCCAGCAGCCCAGGGACAGCTAGCGGGGCTAAAGAGACCCAGTACTTC. Variable domain in full (rest from reference TRBV11-1 and TRBJ2-5): EAEVAQSPRYKITEKSQAVAFWCDPISGHATLYWYRQILGQGPELLVQFQDESVVDDSQLPKDRFSAERLKGVDSTLKIQPAELGDSAMYLCASSPGTASGAKETQYFGPGTRLLVL.